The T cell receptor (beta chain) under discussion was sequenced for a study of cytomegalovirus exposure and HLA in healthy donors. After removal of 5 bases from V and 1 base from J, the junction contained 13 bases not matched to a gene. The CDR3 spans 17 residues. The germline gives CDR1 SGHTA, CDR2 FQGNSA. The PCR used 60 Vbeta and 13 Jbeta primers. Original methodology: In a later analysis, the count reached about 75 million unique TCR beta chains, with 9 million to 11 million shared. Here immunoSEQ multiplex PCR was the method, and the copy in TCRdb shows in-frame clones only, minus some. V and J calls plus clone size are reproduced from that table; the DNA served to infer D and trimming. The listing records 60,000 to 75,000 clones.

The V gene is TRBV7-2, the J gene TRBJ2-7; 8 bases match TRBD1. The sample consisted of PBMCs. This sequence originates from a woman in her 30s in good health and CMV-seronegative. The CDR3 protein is CASSPYPGGLLSYEQYF. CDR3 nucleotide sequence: TGTGCCAGCAGCCCTTACCCAGGGGGCTTACTATCCTACGAGCAGTACTTC.